This TCR beta chain was obtained from a study of cytomegalovirus exposure and HLA in healthy donors. The primer mix had 60 Vbeta and 13 Jbeta primers. Profiling relied on immunoSEQ multiplex PCR, and the TCRdb table lists in-frame clones only, not all of them. The sample carries some 190,000 clones, more than 75% recorded once. Germline assignment: CDR1 LGHNA and CDR2 YNFKEQ. The length of the CDR3 is 15 residues. The ends were cut back, 8 bases at V and 7 bases at J, with 21 bases in the middle. This chain links TRBV4-2 with TRBJ2-1, with D possibly being TRBD2 (6 bases). This sequence was found in a woman between 50 and 59 years old in good health and CMV-seronegative. The sample consisted of PBMCs. CDR3 sequence (DNA): TGTGCCAGCGCTACCGGGACCAGAGGGACTAATGAGCAGTTCTTC. This codes for CASATGTRGTNEQFF.